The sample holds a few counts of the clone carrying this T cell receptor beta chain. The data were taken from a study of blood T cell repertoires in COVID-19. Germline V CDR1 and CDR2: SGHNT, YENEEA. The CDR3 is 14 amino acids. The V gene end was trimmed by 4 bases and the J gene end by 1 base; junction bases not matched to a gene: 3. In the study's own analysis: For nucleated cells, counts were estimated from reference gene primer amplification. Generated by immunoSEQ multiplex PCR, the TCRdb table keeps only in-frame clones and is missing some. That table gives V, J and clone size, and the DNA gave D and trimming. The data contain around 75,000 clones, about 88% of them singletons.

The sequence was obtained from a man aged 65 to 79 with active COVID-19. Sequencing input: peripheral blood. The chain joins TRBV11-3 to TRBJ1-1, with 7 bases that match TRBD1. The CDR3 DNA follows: TGTGCCAGCAGCTGGGACAGCCAGAACACTGAAGCTTTCTTT. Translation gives CASSWDSQNTEAFF.